These 14 T cell receptor beta chains share one sample of origin, sequenced in a study of T cells expressing NK-cell markers. From its re-call of the 5' RACE reads, TCRdb lists each CDR3 protein once, without DNA. This table holds hundreds of thousands of distinct CDR3 sequences. Material: blood T cells: a sorted CD56 or NKG2C T cell subset, CD4+ or CD8+ T cells, or bulk PBMC T cells (not recorded which). These receptors came from a woman aged 18 to 75 in good health.

The gene calls are TRBV29-1 and TRBJ1-2; no DNA is available, so the TRBD1 call from TCRdb remains unchecked. The CDR3 length is 14 residues. The germline V gene has CDR1 SQVTM and CDR2 ANQGSEA. The CDR3 sequence: CSDLQGIGNYGYTF. Supplemented by reference TRBV29-1 and TRBJ1-2, the full variable domain reads SAVISQKPSRDICQRGTSLTIQCQVDSQVTMMFWYRQQPGQSLTLIATANQGSEATYESGFVIDKFPISRPNLTFSTLTVSNMSPEDSSIYLCSDLQGIGNYGYTFGSGTRLTVV.

The J gene is TRBJ2-5, the V gene TRBV5-1; the TCRdb D gene call, TRBD1, has no DNA to confirm it. The V gene's germline CDR1 is SGHRS and CDR2 YFSETQ. The CDR3 runs to 14 residues. CDR3 loop: CASSFVDPGETQYF.

The chain has TRBV28 and TRBJ2-7; TCRdb gives TRBD1 as the D gene, but with no DNA this cannot be confirmed. The germline V gene encodes CDR1 MDHEN and CDR2 SYDVKM. The CDR3 covers 13 residues. CDR3 residues: CASRRQGDDEQYF.

The rearrangement links TRBV11-1 to TRBJ2-1; TCRdb names TRBD1, which stays unverified in the absence of DNA. The germline gives CDR1 SGHAT, CDR2 FQDESV (reference sequence). The CDR3 is 15 amino acids. This chain's CDR3 is CASSLVRGEHNEQFF.

The gene calls are TRBV29-1 and TRBJ2-1; TCRdb lists TRBD1, though no DNA is available to test this call. Germline V gene lookup returns CDR1 SQVTM and CDR2 ANQGSEA. The length of the CDR3 is 19 residues. The CDR3 sequence: CSVEDPTGRPISSYNEQFF.

This chain links TRBV5-1 with TRBJ2-5. Germline assignment: CDR1 SGHRS and CDR2 YFSETQ. The CDR3 is made up of 13 amino acids. The CDR3 region is CASSLESQETQYF.

V gene TRBV7-8 combines with J gene TRBJ2-3; TCRdb's D call, TRBD1, is unchecked because there is no DNA. The CDR3 spans 18 residues. CDR1 and CDR2 (germline): SGHVS, FQNEAQ. This chain's CDR3 is CASSLSFEFRGRGDTQYF.

This rearrangement joins TRBV12-3 or TRBV12-4 to TRBJ2-1; TCRdb lists TRBD2, though no DNA is available to test this call. The CDR3 loop spans 14 amino acids. Here the CDR3 reads CASSFVAGKIEQFF.

The chain carries TRBV11-3 and TRBJ1-1; TCRdb lists TRBD1, though no DNA is available to test this call. The V gene's germline CDR1 is SGHNT and CDR2 YENEEA. CDR3 length: 14 residues. CDR3 sequence: CASSPRHRGTEAFF.

The genes are TRBV7-2 and TRBJ2-1. The V gene's germline CDR1 is SGHTA and CDR2 FQGNSA. The CDR3 runs 12 residues. CDR3: CASSRQRNEQFF.

The chain joins TRBV2 to TRBJ2-1; TCRdb proposes TRBD2, but this gene call is untestable without DNA. The CDR3 contains 16 residues. The germline gives CDR1 SNHLY, CDR2 FYNNEI. This CDR3 is CASSSASGSGHNEQFF.

The V gene is TRBV20-1, the J gene TRBJ2-1; TCRdb calls TRBD1, which cannot be checked without DNA. Germline V lookup: CDR1 DFQATT, CDR2 SNEGSKA (reference sequence). This CDR3 has 15 residues. CDR3 residues: CSAHIRGQASNEQFF.

The rearrangement joins TRBV4-3 to TRBJ2-2; checking the TCRdb D call of TRBD2 is not possible without DNA. This CDR3 region has 17 residues. Germline CDR1 and CDR2: LGHNA and YSLEER. The CDR3: CASSQIPRLAHTGELFF.

V usage is TRBV28 and J usage is TRBJ2-7; TCRdb designates TRBD2, a call that cannot be tested without DNA. This CDR3 region has 16 residues. Looked up from germline, CDR1 is MDHEN and CDR2 is SYDVKM. CDR3: CASSGPSDLAQYEQYF.